These 7 T cell receptor beta chains came from one sample sequenced in a study of cytotoxic CD8 clonotypes in ibrutinib-treated CLL. The protocol was immunoSEQ multiplex PCR, while the TCRdb copy is restricted to in-frame clones and leaves out a portion. The sample includes 250,000 to 350,000 clones, approximately 76% seen only once; the top ten take about 5%. Source: PBMCs, taken at disease progression, from a patient treated with ibrutinib. These receptors were taken from a human donor with chronic lymphocytic leukemia.

The V gene is TRBV10-1, the J gene TRBJ1-2, with D perhaps matching TRBD1 (6 bases). Germline loops: CDR1 WNHNN, CDR2 SYGVQD (reference sequence). Between the trimmed V and J ends, which lost 0 bases and 5 bases, there was a span of 16 bases. This CDR3 is built from 16 residues. The CDR3, as DNA: TGCGCCAGCAGTGAGTCACTGGGGCAGGGGCCTTATGGCTACACCTTC. It yields the protein CASSESLGQGPYGYTF.

About this clone itself: This CDR3 is also generated by other DNA sequences in the sample. V is TRBV6-5 and J is TRBJ1-1; D is undetermined. V was shortened by 2 bases and J by 1 base, with 5 bases between the two germline ends. This CDR3 comprises 13 residues. CDR1 is MNHEY and CDR2 is SVGAGI in the germline V gene. As DNA, the CDR3 is TGTGCCAGCAGTTACGGTCAGAACACTGAAGCTTTCTTT. Translation: CASSYGQNTEAFF.

This clone came up a few times. The chain employs TRBV29-1 and TRBJ1-2, with D unclear. Between the trimmed V and J ends, which lost 7 bases and 8 bases, there was a span of 14 bases. This CDR3 has 11 residues. Germline values: CDR1 SQVTM, CDR2 ANQGSEA. CDR3 sequence reads: CSALEGDGYTF. The CDR3 DNA is TGCAGCGCTTTGGAAGGAGACGGCTACACCTTC.

The V call is TRBV18, the J call TRBJ1-1; a weak D match, TRBD1 (6 bases). V was pared by 1 base and J by 7 bases, with 16 bases between. Germline V gene lookup returns CDR1 KGHSH and CDR2 LQKENI. The CDR3 runs to 15 residues. In DNA, the CDR3 is TGTGCCAGCTCACCACGGACAGCGCCTCCCGATGAAGCTTTCTTT. It codes for CASSPRTAPPDEAFF.

The chain carries TRBV29-1 and TRBJ1-4; tentative D call: TRBD1 (5 bases). The length of the CDR3 is 12 residues. Germline values: CDR1 SQVTM, CDR2 ANQGSEA. Trimming took off 7 bases at V and 8 bases at J, with 14 bases between the two ends. The DNA of the CDR3 is TGCAGCGCGGGGCAACCTAGAGAAAAACTGTTTTTT. Encoded protein: CSAGQPREKLFF.

V gene TRBV5-1 combines with J gene TRBJ2-7; 9 bases line up with TRBD1. This CDR3 has 13 residues. The V and J ends lost 2 bases and 4 bases, in that order; junction bases with no gene match: 1. Germline V CDR1 and CDR2: SGHRS, YFSETQ. CDR3 sequence reads: CASSFGTGYEQYF. The CDR3 DNA reads TGCGCCAGCAGCTTCGGGACAGGGTACGAGCAGTACTTC.

This sequence joins TRBV6-5 and TRBJ2-5; a weak D match, TRBD1 (6 bases). With 2 bases removed from V and 4 bases from J, the gap between germline ends came to 14 bases. Per the germline V gene, CDR1 is MNHEY and CDR2 is SVGAGI. This CDR3 spans 15 amino acids. CDR3 residues: CASSYGVRDTETQYF. The CDR3 coding sequence is TGTGCCAGCAGTTACGGAGTTAGGGACACAGAGACCCAGTACTTC.